A selection of T cell receptor beta chains follows, all from one sample in a study of technical replicates of blood from several donors. Clones were read by immunoSEQ multiplex PCR, and TCRdb kept only the in-frame ones, dropping some. Among over 10,000 clones, around 93% were seen once, and the ten largest hold 7.5% to 9%. Specimen: PBMCs. The receptors here all came from a human donor in good health. Each CDR3 is given with its conserved first and last residue. Clone size appears in some rows only: once, few, many, or a class for an expanded clone.

clone_size | v_call | cdr3_aa
. | TRBV20-1 | CSARGAYEQYF
. | TRBV6-1 | CASRTGVPETQYF
. | TRBV7-9 | CASSLGQGAGEQYF
. | TRBV7-6 | CASSTRQGLSGNTIYF
. | TRBV5-1 | CASSLAGPDNHEQYF
. | TRBV7-3 | CASSYFATGTAEQYF
. | TRBV5-4 | CASSFGQGALGGNEKLFF
. | TRBV2 | CASGQENTEAFF
. | TRBV27 | CASRGIGYEQYF
. | TRBV5-1 | CASSSRLAGGYNEQFF
. | TRBV7-9 | CASSLGQFNEKLFF
. | TRBV5-1 | CASSFVGGTGNTIYF
. | TRBV29-1 | CSVEGGSYNEQFF
. | TRBV7-2 | CASSPSGRTTGELFF
. | TRBV7-9 | CASSTGQGNEQFF
. | TRBV2 | CASRDSKNTEAFF
. | TRBV10-3 | CAIRDSGGDNEQFF
. | TRBV7-2 | CASSSGQGSSQPQHF
. | TRBV7-3 | CASSPRGSGSVGEQFF
. | TRBV11-3 | CASSSGLAGVEQFF
. | TRBV6-6 | CASSQLRDRPNYGYTF
. | TRBV27 | CASRNRQGPDTQYF
. | TRBV2 | CASSEAAGGPYEQYF
. | TRBV10-2 | CASREQGGTEAFF
. | TRBV6-1 | CASMEQRTQYF
once | TRBV5-4 | CASSVGIAGGTPNTGELFF
. | TRBV10-1 | CASSDRDRRATIYF